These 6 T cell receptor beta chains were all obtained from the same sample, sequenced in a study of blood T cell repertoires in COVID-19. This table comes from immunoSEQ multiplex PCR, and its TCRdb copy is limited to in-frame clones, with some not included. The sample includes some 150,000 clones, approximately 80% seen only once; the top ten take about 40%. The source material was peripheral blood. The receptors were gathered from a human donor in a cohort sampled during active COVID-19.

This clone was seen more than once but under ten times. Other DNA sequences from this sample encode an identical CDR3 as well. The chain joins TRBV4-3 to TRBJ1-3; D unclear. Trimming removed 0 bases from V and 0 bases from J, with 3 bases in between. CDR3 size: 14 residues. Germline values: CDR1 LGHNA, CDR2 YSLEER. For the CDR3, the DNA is TGCGCCAGCAGCCAAGACCTCTCTGGAAACACCATATATTTT. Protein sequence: CASSQDLSGNTIYF.

CDR3 coding DNA: TGTGCCAGCAGTGAACAGGCCTCCTATAATTCACCCCTCCACTTT. Its protein is CASSEQASYNSPLHF. The J gene is TRBJ1-6, the V gene TRBV2; D gene uncertain. Germline loops: CDR1 SNHLY, CDR2 FYNNEI. Trimming cost V 2 bases and J 0 bases, with 5 bases left between them. The CDR3 has 15 amino acids.

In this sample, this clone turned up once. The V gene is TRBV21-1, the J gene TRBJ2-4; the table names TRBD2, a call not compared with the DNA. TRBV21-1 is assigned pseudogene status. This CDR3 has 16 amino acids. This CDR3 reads CASSKALRGAKNIQYF. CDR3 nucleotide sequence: TGTGCCAGCAGCAAAGCGCTTCGCGGGGCCAAAAACATTCAGTACTTC.

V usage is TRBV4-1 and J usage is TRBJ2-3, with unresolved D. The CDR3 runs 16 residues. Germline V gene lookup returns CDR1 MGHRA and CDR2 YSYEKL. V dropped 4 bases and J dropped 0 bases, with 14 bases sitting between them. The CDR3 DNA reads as TGCGCCAGCAGCCTTCCCGGGTTGCGTAGCACAGATACGCAGTATTTT. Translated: CASSLPGLRSTDTQYF.

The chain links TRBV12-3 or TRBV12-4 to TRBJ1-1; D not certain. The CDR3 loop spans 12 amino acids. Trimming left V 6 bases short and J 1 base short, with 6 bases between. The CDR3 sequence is CASREWNTEAFF. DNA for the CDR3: TGTGCCAGCAGGGAGTGGAACACTGAAGCTTTCTTT.

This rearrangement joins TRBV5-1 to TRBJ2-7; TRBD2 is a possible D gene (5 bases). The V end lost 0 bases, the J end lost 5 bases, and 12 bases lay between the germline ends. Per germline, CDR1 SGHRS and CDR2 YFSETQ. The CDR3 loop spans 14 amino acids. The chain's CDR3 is CASSLDSPRDEQYF. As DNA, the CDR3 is TGCGCCAGCAGCTTGGACAGTCCGAGGGACGAGCAGTACTTC.